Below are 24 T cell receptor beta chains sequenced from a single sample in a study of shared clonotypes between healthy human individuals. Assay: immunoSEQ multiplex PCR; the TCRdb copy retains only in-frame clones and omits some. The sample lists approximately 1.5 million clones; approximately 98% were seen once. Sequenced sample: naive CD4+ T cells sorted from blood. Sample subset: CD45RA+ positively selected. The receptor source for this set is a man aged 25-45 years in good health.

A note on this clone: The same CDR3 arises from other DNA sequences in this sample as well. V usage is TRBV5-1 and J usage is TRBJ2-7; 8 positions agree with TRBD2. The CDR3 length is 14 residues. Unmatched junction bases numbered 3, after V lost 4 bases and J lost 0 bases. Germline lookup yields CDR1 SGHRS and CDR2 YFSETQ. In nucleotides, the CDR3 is TGCGCCAGCAGCCCCGGGACTAGCTCCTACGAGCAGTACTTC. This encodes CASSPGTSSYEQYF.

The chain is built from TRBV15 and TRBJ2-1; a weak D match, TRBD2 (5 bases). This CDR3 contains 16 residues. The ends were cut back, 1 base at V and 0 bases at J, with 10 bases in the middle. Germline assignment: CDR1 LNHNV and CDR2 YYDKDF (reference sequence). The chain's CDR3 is CATSRVKGSSYNEQFF. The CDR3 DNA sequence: TGTGCCACCAGCAGAGTGAAAGGGAGCTCCTACAATGAGCAGTTCTTC.

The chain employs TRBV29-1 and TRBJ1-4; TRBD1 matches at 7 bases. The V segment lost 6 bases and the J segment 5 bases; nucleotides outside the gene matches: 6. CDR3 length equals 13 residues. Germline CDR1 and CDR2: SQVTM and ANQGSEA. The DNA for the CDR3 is TGCAGCGTGTCAGGGGGACGGAATGAAAAACTGTTTTTT. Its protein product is CSVSGGRNEKLFF.

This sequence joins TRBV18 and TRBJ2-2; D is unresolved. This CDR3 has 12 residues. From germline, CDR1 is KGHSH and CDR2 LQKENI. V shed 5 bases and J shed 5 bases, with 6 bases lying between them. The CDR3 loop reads CASSAGTGELFF. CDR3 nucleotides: TGTGCCAGCTCAGCCGGGACCGGGGAGCTGTTTTTT.

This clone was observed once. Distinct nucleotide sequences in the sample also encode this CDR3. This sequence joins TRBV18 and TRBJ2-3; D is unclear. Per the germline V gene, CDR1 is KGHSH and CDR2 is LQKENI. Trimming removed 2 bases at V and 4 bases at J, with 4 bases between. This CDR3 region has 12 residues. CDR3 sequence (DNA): TGTGCCAGCTCACCAGGGTCAGATACGCAGTATTTT. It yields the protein CASSPGSDTQYF.

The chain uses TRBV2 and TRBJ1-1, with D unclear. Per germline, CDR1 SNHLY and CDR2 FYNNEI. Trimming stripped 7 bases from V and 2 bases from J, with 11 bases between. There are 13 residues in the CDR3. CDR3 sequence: CASTKNINTEAFF. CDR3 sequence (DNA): TGTGCCAGCACTAAGAACATTAACACTGAAGCTTTCTTT. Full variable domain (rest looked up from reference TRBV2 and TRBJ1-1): EPEVTQTPSHQVTQMGQEVILRCVPISNHLYFYWYRQILGQKVEFLVSFYNNEISEKSEIFDDQFSVERPDGSNFTLKIRSTKLEDSAMYFCASTKNINTEAFFGQGTRLTVV.

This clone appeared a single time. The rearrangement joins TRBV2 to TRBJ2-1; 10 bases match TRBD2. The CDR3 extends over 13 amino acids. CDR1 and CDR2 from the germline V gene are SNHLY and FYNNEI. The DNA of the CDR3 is TGTGTGAGCGGGAGGGCCTCCTACAATGAGCAGTTCTTC. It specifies CVSGRASYNEQFF.

The CDR3 reads CASSMGQIYGYTF. DNA of the CDR3: TGTGCCAGCAGCATGGGACAGATTTATGGCTACACCTTC. This chain joins TRBV11-2 and TRBJ1-2; 7 bases fit TRBD1. The CDR3 extends over 13 amino acids. Germline CDR1 is SGHAT and CDR2 is FQNNGV. The V gene end was trimmed by 5 bases and the J gene end by 5 bases; junction bases not matched to a gene: 5.

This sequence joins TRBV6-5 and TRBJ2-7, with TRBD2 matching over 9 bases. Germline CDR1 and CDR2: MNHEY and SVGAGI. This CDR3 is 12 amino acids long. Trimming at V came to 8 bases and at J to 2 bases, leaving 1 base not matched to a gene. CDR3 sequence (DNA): TGTGCCAGCGCTAGCGGGACCTACGAGCAGTACTTC. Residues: CASASGTYEQYF.

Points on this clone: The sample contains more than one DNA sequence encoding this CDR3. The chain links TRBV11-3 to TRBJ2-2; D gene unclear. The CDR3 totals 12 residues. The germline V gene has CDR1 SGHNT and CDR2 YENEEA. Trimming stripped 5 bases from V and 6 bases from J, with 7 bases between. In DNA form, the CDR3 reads TGTGCCAGCAGCCCCGGATCCGGGGAGCTGTTTTTT. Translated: CASSPGSGELFF.

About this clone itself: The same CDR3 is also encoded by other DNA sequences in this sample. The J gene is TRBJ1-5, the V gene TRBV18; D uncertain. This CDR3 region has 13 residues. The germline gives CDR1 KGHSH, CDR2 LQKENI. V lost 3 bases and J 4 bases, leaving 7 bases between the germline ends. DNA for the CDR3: TGTGCCAGCTCACCCAGCGGTAATCAGCCCCAGCATTTT. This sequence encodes CASSPSGNQPQHF.

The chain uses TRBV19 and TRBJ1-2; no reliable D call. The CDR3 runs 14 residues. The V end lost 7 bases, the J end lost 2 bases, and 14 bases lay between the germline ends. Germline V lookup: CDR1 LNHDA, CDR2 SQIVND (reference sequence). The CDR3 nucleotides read TGTGCCAGTAAAATAGCGGCGGGAAACTATGGCTACACCTTC. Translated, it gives CASKIAAGNYGYTF.

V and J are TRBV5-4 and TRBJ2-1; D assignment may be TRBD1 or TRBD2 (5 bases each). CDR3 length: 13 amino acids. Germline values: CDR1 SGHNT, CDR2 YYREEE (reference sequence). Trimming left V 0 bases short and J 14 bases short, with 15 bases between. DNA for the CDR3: TGTGCCAGCAGCTTGGGGGGACCCGGTGGTAAGTTCTTC. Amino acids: CASSLGGPGGKFF.

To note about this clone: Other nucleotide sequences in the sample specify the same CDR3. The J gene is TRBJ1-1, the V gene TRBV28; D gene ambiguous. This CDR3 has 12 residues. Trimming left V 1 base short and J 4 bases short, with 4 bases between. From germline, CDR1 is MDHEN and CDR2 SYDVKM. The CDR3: CASSLLGTEAFF. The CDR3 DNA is TGTGCCAGCAGTTTATTGGGCACTGAAGCTTTCTTT.

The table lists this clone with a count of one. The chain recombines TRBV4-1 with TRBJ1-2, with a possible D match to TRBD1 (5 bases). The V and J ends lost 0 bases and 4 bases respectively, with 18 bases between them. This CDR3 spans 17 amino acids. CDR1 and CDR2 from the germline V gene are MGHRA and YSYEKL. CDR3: CASSQDSGVPGRYGYTF. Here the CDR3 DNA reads TGCGCCAGCAGCCAAGATTCGGGGGTCCCCGGACGCTATGGCTACACCTTC.

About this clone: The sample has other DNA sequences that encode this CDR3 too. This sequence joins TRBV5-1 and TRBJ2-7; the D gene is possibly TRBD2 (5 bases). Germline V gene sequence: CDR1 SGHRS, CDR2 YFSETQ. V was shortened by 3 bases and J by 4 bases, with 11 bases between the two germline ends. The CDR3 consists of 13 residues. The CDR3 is CASSSTRGYEQYF. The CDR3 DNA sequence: TGCGCCAGCAGCTCAACTAGAGGATACGAGCAGTACTTC. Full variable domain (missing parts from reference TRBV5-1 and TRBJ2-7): KAGVTQTPRYLIKTRGQQVTLSCSPISGHRSVSWYQQTPGQGLQFLFEYFSETQRNKGNFPGRFSGRQFSNSRSEMNVSTLELGDSALYLCASSSTRGYEQYFGPGTRLTVT.

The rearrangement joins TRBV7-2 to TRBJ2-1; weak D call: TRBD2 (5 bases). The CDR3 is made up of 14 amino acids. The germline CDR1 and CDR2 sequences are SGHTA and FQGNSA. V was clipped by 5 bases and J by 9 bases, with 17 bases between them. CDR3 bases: TGTGCCAGCAGCCAACTAGGTACCCGTTTTGAGCAGTTCTTC. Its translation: CASSQLGTRFEQFF.

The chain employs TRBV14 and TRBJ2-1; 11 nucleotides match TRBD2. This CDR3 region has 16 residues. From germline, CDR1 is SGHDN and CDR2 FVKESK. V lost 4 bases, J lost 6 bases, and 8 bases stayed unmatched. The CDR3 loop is CASSPLGSGRANEQFF. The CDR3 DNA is TGTGCCAGCAGCCCGCTCGGTAGCGGGAGGGCCAATGAGCAGTTCTTC. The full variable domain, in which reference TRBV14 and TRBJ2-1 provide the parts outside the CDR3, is EAGVTQFPSHSVIEKGQTVTLRCDPISGHDNLYWYRRVMGKEIKFLLHFVKESKQDESGMPNNRFLAERTGGTYSTLKVQPAELEDSGVYFCASSPLGSGRANEQFFGPGTRLTVL.

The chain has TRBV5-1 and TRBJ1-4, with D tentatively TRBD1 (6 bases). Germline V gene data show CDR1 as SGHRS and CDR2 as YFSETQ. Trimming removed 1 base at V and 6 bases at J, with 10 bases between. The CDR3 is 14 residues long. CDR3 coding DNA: TGCGCCAGCAGCTTGAGTTGGACAGATGAAAAACTGTTTTTT. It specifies CASSLSWTDEKLFF.

The CDR3 nucleotides read TGTGCCAGTAGTATCTCAGGTATATCCCGAGACACTGAAGCTTTCTTT. Translating gives CASSISGISRDTEAFF. This chain uses TRBV19 with TRBJ1-1; D gene uncertain. Germline CDR1 and CDR2: LNHDA and SQIVND (reference sequence). This CDR3 has 16 amino acids. Trimming took off 3 bases at V and 3 bases at J, with 17 bases between the two ends. The full variable domain, completed using reference TRBV19 and TRBJ1-1, is DGGITQSPKYLFRKEGQNVTLSCEQNLNHDAMYWYRQDPGQGLRLIYYSQIVNDFQKGDIAEGYSVSREKKESFPLTVTSAQKNPTAFYLCASSISGISRDTEAFFGQGTRLTVV.

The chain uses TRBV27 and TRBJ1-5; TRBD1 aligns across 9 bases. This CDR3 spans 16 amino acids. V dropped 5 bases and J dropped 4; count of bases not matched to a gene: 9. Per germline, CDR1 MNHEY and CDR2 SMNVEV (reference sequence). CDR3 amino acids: CASSTSGQGRNQPQHF. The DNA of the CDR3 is TGTGCCAGCAGTACCTCCGGACAGGGGCGAAATCAGCCCCAGCATTTT.

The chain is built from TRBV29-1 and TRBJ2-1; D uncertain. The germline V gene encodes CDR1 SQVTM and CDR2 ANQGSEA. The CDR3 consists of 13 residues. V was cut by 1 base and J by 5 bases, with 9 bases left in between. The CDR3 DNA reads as TGCAGCGTTGAAGGGCAGGTTGACAATGAGCAGTTCTTC. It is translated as CSVEGQVDNEQFF.

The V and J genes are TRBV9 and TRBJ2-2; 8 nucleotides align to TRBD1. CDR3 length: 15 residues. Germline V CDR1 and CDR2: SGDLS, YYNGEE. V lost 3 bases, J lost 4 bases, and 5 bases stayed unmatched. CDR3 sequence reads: CASSAGQGGTGELFF. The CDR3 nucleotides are TGTGCCAGCAGCGCCGGACAGGGAGGCACCGGGGAGCTGTTTTTT.

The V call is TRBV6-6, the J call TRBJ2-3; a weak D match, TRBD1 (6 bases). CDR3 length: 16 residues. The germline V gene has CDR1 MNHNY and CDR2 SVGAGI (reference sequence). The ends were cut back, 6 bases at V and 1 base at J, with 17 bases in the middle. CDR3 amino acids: CASRRTNRAGTDTQYF. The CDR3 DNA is TGTGCCAGCAGGCGCACAAACAGGGCGGGCACAGATACGCAGTATTTT.